These T cell receptor beta chains were read from a single sample in a study of blood T cell repertoires in COVID-19. Here immunoSEQ multiplex PCR was the method, and the copy in TCRdb shows in-frame clones only, minus some. In the table there are 120,000 to 150,000 clones, 84% of which are singletons. The sample comprised peripheral blood. The receptors were sampled from a human donor in a cohort sampled during active COVID-19. Both conserved end residues are part of each CDR3. A D gene is named only where the DNA matches it firmly. Not every row has a clone size; where given, it reads once, few, many or a size class.

>TRBJ1-2|-|TRBD1|TRBV11-3
TGTGCCAGCAGCCTGGGGGCAGGGGGTGATGGCTACACCTTC
CASSLGAGGDGYTF
>TRBJ1-1|-|-|TRBV7-2
TGTGCCAGCAGCTTAGGCAGGGCCAACACTGAAGCTTTCTTT
CASSLGRANTEAFF
>TRBJ1-2|-|-|TRBV10-3
TGTGCCATCAGCCAAGGGGCACAAGGACCCCCTACTAACTATGGCTACACCTTC
CAISQGAQGPPTNYGYTF
>TRBJ1-2|-|-|TRBV18
TGTGCCAGCTCACCACCGTCCCAGTCCTATGGCTACACCTTC
CASSPPSQSYGYTF
>TRBJ2-1|once|TRBD2|TRBV9
TGTGCCAGCAGCCCGGGCCGGGGGGGCCTTCCTGAGCAGTTCTTC
CASSPGRGGLPEQFF
>TRBJ1-2|-|TRBD1|TRBV6-5
TGTGCCAGCAGTCGCGGACAGGGGTCTAACTATGGCTACACCTTC
CASSRGQGSNYGYTF
>TRBJ1-5|few|TRBD1|TRBV9
TGTGCCAGCAGCTTAGGACAGGGGGCCAGGCAGCCCCAGCATTTT
CASSLGQGARQPQHF
>TRBJ2-7|once|TRBD1|TRBV5-6
TGTGCCAGCTCCGAGAGGGGGCGCCTCGAGCAGTACTTC
CASSERGRLEQYF
>TRBJ1-6|-|-|TRBV15
TGTGCCACCAGCCCGAGCTCCTATAATTCACCCCTCCACTTT
CATSPSSYNSPLHF
>TRBJ2-1|once|-|TRBV7-8
TGTGCCAGCCTAGGGGGCGGGGTGCTTTACAATGAGCAGTTCTTC
CASLGGGVLYNEQFF
>TRBJ2-6|-|-|TRBV6-5
TGTGCCAGCAGTCCGTCGGGGGAGGGGGCCAACGTCCTGACTTTC
CASSPSGEGANVLTF
>TRBJ1-5|-|-|TRBV30
TGTGCCTGGACCAGGTTTGGGGACACCCAGCCCCAGCATTTT
CAWTRFGDTQPQHF
>TRBJ2-1|-|-|TRBV5-1
TGCGCCAGCAGCTTGGCGGGGACTCGCTACAATGAGCAGTTCTTC
CASSLAGTRYNEQFF
>TRBJ2-7|-|TRBD2|TRBV4-1
TGCGCCAGCAGCCATCGGGAGGGTACCTACGAGCAGTACTTC
CASSHREGTYEQYF
>TRBJ2-7|-|-|TRBV19
TGTGCCAGTAGTACGGACAGAGTCTTCTACGAGCAGTACTTC
CASSTDRVFYEQYF
>TRBJ2-7|-|-|TRBV12-3/TRBV12-4
TGTGCCAGCAGTTTGCAGGTCTCCGAGCAGTACTTC
CASSLQVSEQYF
>TRBJ2-7|-|TRBD2|TRBV7-9
TGTGCCAGCAGCTTTTCTCCCGCCGGGGGGTACTACGAGCAGTACTTC
CASSFSPAGGYYEQYF
>TRBJ1-5|-|-|TRBV19
TGTGCCAGTAGTATAGGTCAGTATAGCAATCAGCCCCAGCATTTT
CASSIGQYSNQPQHF
>TRBJ1-3|-|-|TRBV6-5
TGTGCCAGCAGTCTGAGACAGGATTTTGGAAACACCATATATTTT
CASSLRQDFGNTIYF
>TRBJ1-2|-|TRBD1|TRBV28
TGTGCCAGCACCCAGGGGGCGGCGAGGAGTGGCTACACCTTC
CASTQGAARSGYTF
>TRBJ2-1|-|-|TRBV6-1
TGTGCCAGCAGTGTAGCGCGGTCCTACAATGAGCAGTTCTTC
CASSVARSYNEQFF
>TRBJ2-2|once|-|TRBV4-2
TGTGCCAGCAGCCCCGGGGTGGAGGACACCGGGGAGCTGTTTTTT
CASSPGVEDTGELFF
>TRBJ1-1|-|-|TRBV5-1
TGCGCCAGCAGCTTGACGCGGGGGCGAATGGACACTGAAGCTTTCTTT
CASSLTRGRMDTEAFF
>TRBJ1-5|few|-|TRBV19
TGTGCCAGTAGGCCAGGGGCAGAGGCGGGCCCCCAGCATTTT
CASRPGAEAGPQHF
>TRBJ2-2|few|TRBD1|TRBV7-6
TGTGCCAGCAGCCCTACCCAGGGGGTTTACGGGACCACCTGGGAGCTGTTTTTT
CASSPTQGVYGTTWELFF
>TRBJ1-2|-|-|TRBV6-2/TRBV6-3
TGTGCCAGCAGTTTGACAGGAACCTATGGCTACACCTTC
CASSLTGTYGYTF
>TRBJ2-7|-|TRBD1|TRBV2
TGTGCCAGCAGAACCACGAGACAGGGGGAGCAGTACTTC
CASRTTRQGEQYF
>TRBJ1-2|-|-|TRBV3-1/TRBV3-2
TGTGCCAGCAGCCCCGACAGTCTCTATGGCTACACCTTC
CASSPDSLYGYTF
>TRBJ2-5|few|-|TRBV7-3
TGTGCCAGCAGCCTCACCGGGACTCAAGAGACCCAGTACTTC
CASSLTGTQETQYF
>TRBJ2-1|-|TRBD2|TRBV27
TGTGCCAGCAGACTCGCCCCCCAACTAGCGGGGGGGCGCAATGAGCAGTTCTTC
CASRLAPQLAGGRNEQFF
>TRBJ1-2|-|TRBD1|TRBV5-4
TGTGCCAGCAGCTTGAGCGACAGGGGATATGGCTACACCTTC
CASSLSDRGYGYTF
>TRBJ2-3|once|-|TRBV21-1
TGTGCCAGCAGCAAAGCGGTCTCTAGCGGGGGCCGAATCACAGATACGCAGTATTTT
CASSKAVSSGGRITDTQYF
>TRBJ1-1|-|TRBD1|TRBV7-2
TGTGCCAGCAGCCAGAGGGTTGGGACAGGAGGGAATGAAGCTTTCTTT
CASSQRVGTGGNEAFF
>TRBJ1-1|-|-|TRBV21-1
TGTGCCAGCAGCAAAGCAGGGACCGGGGGCACTGAAGCTTTCTTT
CASSKAGTGGTEAFF
>TRBJ1-2|-|-|TRBV4-2
TGTGCCAGCAGCCAGAATGGGGAGACTAACTATGGCTACACCTTC
CASSQNGETNYGYTF
>TRBJ1-2|-|-|TRBV28
TGTGCCAGCAGTCGGGACACCAACTATGGCTACACCTTC
CASSRDTNYGYTF
>TRBJ1-1|-|-|TRBV5-1
TGCGCCAGCAGTTCGGACACGTCTATGGGAGCTTTCTTT
CASSSDTSMGAFF
>TRBJ1-4|-|-|TRBV10-3
TGTGCCACTCAACGAGGGTCATTAGCAACTAATGAAAAACTGTTTTTT
CATQRGSLATNEKLFF
>TRBJ2-4|-|-|TRBV13
TGTGCCAGCAGCTTAAGACAGAAAAACATTCAGTACTTC
CASSLRQKNIQYF
>TRBJ1-6|-|-|TRBV5-1
TGCGCCAGCAGCTTGCGAGGTTCTAACTCACCCCTCCACTTT
CASSLRGSNSPLHF
>TRBJ1-2|once|-|TRBV20-1
TGCAGTCTGGGACAAAACTATGGCTACACCTTC
CSLGQNYGYTF